The clone carrying this TCR beta chain has just a few counts. The source of the sample is a study of beta chain features in type 1 diabetes. Across the study: Over 85,000,000 sorted cells were examined across all samples.

The CDR3 sequence is 15 residues long. The germline V and J ends were trimmed by 4 bases and 0 bases, with 11 bases remaining between them. Germline values: CDR1 LNHDA, CDR2 SQIVND (reference sequence). Every isolated RNA sample was fully reverse transcribed, so sequencing captured expressed TCRB transcripts. The method was immunoSEQ multiplex PCR; TCRdb's version includes in-frame clones alone and lacks a portion of them. The repertoire has 900,000 or so clones, roughly 15% of them found once; the top ten carry 0.023%. The chain carries TRBV19 and TRBJ2-3; no definite D call. What was sequenced was naive CD4+ T cells from blood. The receptor comes from a woman aged 18-29 years in good health. CDR3 coding DNA: TGTGCCAGTAGTAAGATAGTTACTAGCACAGATACGCAGTATTTT. It translates to CASSKIVTSTDTQYF.